A selection of T cell receptor beta chains follows, all from one sample in a study of cytotoxic CD8 clonotypes in ibrutinib-treated CLL. TCRdb keeps only in-frame clones here, not all; method: immunoSEQ multiplex PCR. Counted here are roughly 180,000 clones, about 72% occurring once; the ten biggest clones make up around an eighth. The material was PBMCs, obtained after 24 months of ibrutinib treatment. The receptors stem from a human donor with chronic lymphocytic leukemia. Each CDR3 is given with its conserved first and last residue. The D gene is left open where the match is weak. Not every row has a clone size; where given, it reads once, few, many or a size class.

j_call d_call v_call clone_size cdr3_nt cdr3_aa
TRBJ2-7 TRBD1 TRBV5-6 - TGTGCCAGCAGCTTGGTTAGGGGCCCGGGACAGGGGGCGCCGGAGCAGTACTTC CASSLVRGPGQGAPEQYF
TRBJ2-1 - TRBV13 - TGTGCCAGCAGCTTATCCGGTTGGCAGGGCGGATACAATGAGCAGTTCTTC CASSLSGWQGGYNEQFF
TRBJ1-1 - TRBV5-1 once TGCGCCAGCAGCTTGCAGGGCGGCACTGAAGCTTTCTTT CASSLQGGTEAFF
TRBJ2-1 TRBD2 TRBV28 few TGTGCCAGCAGTTTGATTAGCGGGAGGGCCAATGAGCAGTTCTTC CASSLISGRANEQFF
TRBJ2-7 TRBD2 TRBV9 - TGTGCCAGCAGCGTAGGTCCGCTAGCGGGACTCGAGCAGTACTTC CASSVGPLAGLEQYF
TRBJ2-1 - TRBV6-5 - TGTGCCAGCAGGCGGGACTCCTACAATGAGCAGTTCTTC CASRRDSYNEQFF
TRBJ2-5 - TRBV4-3 - TGCGCCAGCAGCCAAGGCAGGGCTGCTGTGAAGACCCAGTACTTC CASSQGRAAVKTQYF
TRBJ1-5 - TRBV7-2 - TGTGCCAGCAGCTTTAGGAATCAGCCCCAGCATTTT CASSFRNQPQHF
TRBJ1-2 - TRBV19 - TGTGCCAGTAGGTTCCGGTCAAGATTTTCCTATGGCTACACCTTC CASRFRSRFSYGYTF
TRBJ2-2 - TRBV7-8 - TGTGCCAGCAGCTTAGAGATGGTTACCGGGGAGCTGTTTTTT CASSLEMVTGELFF
TRBJ2-1 - TRBV18 - TGTGCCAGCTCACCTACTAAACAGGGAAGGTCCTACAATGAGCAGTTCTTC CASSPTKQGRSYNEQFF
TRBJ2-7 TRBD1 TRBV7-9 - TGTGCCAGCAGCAAGGACAGGGGATGGCACGAGCAGTACTTC CASSKDRGWHEQYF
TRBJ1-2 - TRBV28 - TGTGCCAGCAGTTTAATGGCAGGGCCGGATAACTATGGCTACACCTTC CASSLMAGPDNYGYTF
TRBJ1-2 TRBD1 TRBV5-1 few TGCGCCAGCAGCTCCACAGGGGATTCTGGCTACACCTTC CASSSTGDSGYTF
TRBJ2-7 TRBD2 TRBV10-1 - TGCGCCAGCAGTGCGAATAGCGGGCCCTACGAGCAGTACTTC CASSANSGPYEQYF
TRBJ2-1 TRBD2 TRBV7-8 - TGTGCCAGCAGCAGCACTAGCGGGAGCGATGAGCAGTTCTTC CASSSTSGSDEQFF
TRBJ2-7 - TRBV19 few TGTGCCAGTAGTAATCACAGGGTCTCCTACGAGCAGTACTTC CASSNHRVSYEQYF
TRBJ2-1 TRBD2 TRBV4-3 - TGCGCCAGCAGCCAAAGCGGGAGGGCCAGGGACGAGCAGTTCTTC CASSQSGRARDEQFF
TRBJ1-2 TRBD1 TRBV6-5 - TGTGCCAGCAGGAGGACAGGGACGGATGGCTACACCTTC CASRRTGTDGYTF
TRBJ2-7 - TRBV27 once TGTGCCAGCAGTTTATATCCTAGGAGCTCCTACGAGCAGTACTTC CASSLYPRSSYEQYF
TRBJ1-5 - TRBV16 - TGTGCCAGCAGCCAAGCCCAGCATCAGCCCCAGCATTTT CASSQAQHQPQHF
TRBJ2-1 TRBD2 TRBV18 - TGTGCCAGCTCACCAGCCACTAGCGGGAGGGCGTATGAGCAGTTCTTC CASSPATSGRAYEQFF
TRBJ2-7 - TRBV19 - TGTGCCAGTAGTCGGACACTGGCCTACGAGCAGTACTTC CASSRTLAYEQYF
TRBJ2-7 TRBD2 TRBV27 - TGTGCCAGCAGTTTAGCAGCGGGATCCTACGAGCAGTACTTC CASSLAAGSYEQYF
TRBJ1-2 - TRBV5-1 - TGCGCCAGCAGCTCACCGGGGGGCGGCTATGGCTACACCTTC CASSSPGGGYGYTF
TRBJ2-7 TRBD2 TRBV6-5 - TGTGCCAGCAGTTCCGGACTAGCGGAGACCTACGAGCAGTACTTC CASSSGLAETYEQYF
TRBJ1-4 - TRBV6-5 few TGTGCCAGCAGTTACTCCGGGACCGCTCTTGAAAAACTGTTTTTT CASSYSGTALEKLFF
TRBJ1-5 TRBD1 TRBV28 few TGTGCCAGCAGTAGACAGGGGATACGACAGCCCCAGCATTTT CASSRQGIRQPQHF
TRBJ2-1 TRBD2 TRBV30 - TGTGCCCGTGGGAAAGGGACTAGCGTTTACAATGAGCAGTTCTTC CARGKGTSVYNEQFF
TRBJ2-7 - TRBV14 - TGTGCCAGCAGCCAGGTTAGGTCCTCGTTCCACGAGCAGTACTTC CASSQVRSSFHEQYF
TRBJ2-7 - TRBV18 - TGTGCCAGCTCACCACTGATGGAAAGCTACGAGCAGTACTTC CASSPLMESYEQYF
TRBJ2-1 - TRBV7-2 - TGTGCCAGCAGGCGACGGATAGGGGGGAATGGGGAGCAGTTCTTC CASRRRIGGNGEQFF
TRBJ2-7 - TRBV7-8 - TGTGCCAGCAGCTTAATGAGACTAGACTCCTACGAGCAGTACTTC CASSLMRLDSYEQYF
TRBJ2-7 TRBD2 TRBV5-1 - TGCGCCAGCAGCTTGCTAGCGGGAGGGCCCCACGAGCAGTACTTC CASSLLAGGPHEQYF
TRBJ2-2 - TRBV9 - TGTGCCAGCAGCGTAGCGGGTTCAATCCCCGGGGAGCTGTTTTTT CASSVAGSIPGELFF
TRBJ2-7 - TRBV14 - TGTGCCAGCAGCCTAGGAGCCGGGAGTCACTACGAGCAGTACTTC CASSLGAGSHYEQYF
TRBJ2-3 - TRBV19 - TGTGCCAGTAGCCAAGACAGGTACACAGATACGCAGTATTTT CASSQDRYTDTQYF
TRBJ1-2 - TRBV7-3 - TGTGCCAGCACACTCATCAGAGAGATGGGCTACACCTTC CASTLIREMGYTF
TRBJ2-1 TRBD2 TRBV6-4 - TGTGCCAGCAGTGTTCTAGCGGGAGTGGATTACAATGAGCAGTTCTTC CASSVLAGVDYNEQFF
TRBJ2-1 - TRBV14 - TGTGCCAGCAGCCAAGTCCTAGCCTCCTACAATGAGCAGTTCTTC CASSQVLASYNEQFF
TRBJ1-2 - TRBV6-1 - TGTGCCAGCAGTGAACGGTCCTATGGCTACACCTTC CASSERSYGYTF
TRBJ2-7 TRBD2 TRBV5-4 - TGTGCCAGCAGCACGGTTAGCGGGAGCGGGGACGAGCAGTACTTC CASSTVSGSGDEQYF
TRBJ2-1 TRBD2 TRBV30 - TGTGCCTGGAGTACACTGTCTAGCGGAGGCTCCTACAATGAGCAGTTCTTC CAWSTLSSGGSYNEQFF
TRBJ2-5 TRBD1 TRBV9 - TGTGCCAGCAGCCCAACAGGGGGCAGGGAGACCCAGTACTTC CASSPTGGRETQYF
TRBJ1-2 - TRBV30 - TGTGCCTGGGGGGCCTACGCGGGTGCTCACTATGGCTACACCTTC CAWGAYAGAHYGYTF
TRBJ2-5 - TRBV6-5 - TGTGCCAGCACACGAAAGAGGGGTTGGGAGACCCAGTACTTC CASTRKRGWETQYF
TRBJ2-5 - TRBV5-6 few TGTGCCAGCAGCTTAAGACGGCAAGAGACCCAGTACTTC CASSLRRQETQYF
TRBJ2-2 - TRBV10-1 few TGCGCCAGCAGTGAGATGGAGGGTATGAACACCGGGGAGCTGTTTTTT CASSEMEGMNTGELFF
TRBJ1-4 - TRBV5-8 - TGTGCCAGCAGCTTGGGGCAGGGGCGCGAAAAACTGTTTTTT CASSLGQGREKLFF
TRBJ2-3 TRBD2 TRBV5-4 - TGTGCCAGCAGCTTACGACTAGCGGGCGTCACAGATACGCAGTATTTT CASSLRLAGVTDTQYF
TRBJ2-3 - TRBV7-8 - TGTGCCAGCACCCTGCCTCCATCAGATACGCAGTATTTT CASTLPPSDTQYF
TRBJ2-1 TRBD2 TRBV28 - TGTGCCAGCAGTCTGACTAGCGGGAGGAGGAATGAGCAGTTCTTC CASSLTSGRRNEQFF
TRBJ2-7 - TRBV7-2 - TGTGCCAGCAGCCGACACATACAGGAGTACGAGCAGTACTTC CASSRHIQEYEQYF
TRBJ2-7 - TRBV4-3 - TGCGCCAGCAGCCAAGGGTCAGGGGCTTTTTTGGAGCAGTACTTC CASSQGSGAFLEQYF